This TCR beta chain was observed in a study of metastatic and nonmetastatic thyroid tumors. Germline V gene sequence: CDR1 MDHEN, CDR2 SYDVKM. Germline trimming cut 5 bases from V and 6 bases from J; bases unmatched to any gene: 13. The CDR3 sequence is 16 residues long. TCRdb re-called the PCR reads with MiXCR. Here the sample spans 20,000 to 25,000 clones, over 9% being singletons. Before thyroid surgery, none of the patients had received any treatment. This clone is termed medium-sized (0.01 to 0.1%). This chain links TRBV28 with TRBJ2-1; the match to TRBD1 covers 7 bases. The source material was blood. This TCR derives from a male donor with papillary thyroid cancer or a benign thyroid nodule (not recorded which). Some clones in this sample may be carry-over from other donors' samples. CDR3 sequence (DNA): TGTGCCAGCAGTGAGAGGGGGCTTTCCATATTCAATGAGCAGTTCTTC. This sequence encodes CASSERGLSIFNEQFF. Filled out from reference TRBV28 and TRBJ2-1, the complete variable domain reads DVKVTQSSRYLVKRTGEKVFLECVQDMDHENMFWYRQDPGLGLRLIYFSYDVKMKEKGDIPEGYSVSREKKERFSLILESASTNQTSMYLCASSERGLSIFNEQFFGPGTRLTVL.